The rows below give T cell receptor beta chains drawn from one sample of a study of PD-1 blockade in classical Hodgkin lymphoma. The table came from immunoSEQ multiplex PCR; TCRdb's copy has only in-frame clones and leaves some out. The data contain roughly 7,200 clones, 70% to 80% of them singletons. Source: CD4+ T cells from blood, taken at baseline. The source of these receptors is a human donor with classical Hodgkin lymphoma. CDR3s include the opening cysteine and the closing phenylalanine or tryptophan. The D gene is left open where the match is weak. Rows give clone size only sometimes, using once, few, many, or a class for an expanded clone.

j_gene: TRBJ1-4
abundance: .
d_gene: .
v_gene: TRBV18
CDR3nt: TGTGCCAGCTCACCTACCCACCCACCCGGCGAAAAACTGTTTTTT
CDR3aa: CASSPTHPPGEKLFF

j_gene: TRBJ2-2
abundance: .
d_gene: .
v_gene: TRBV30
CDR3nt: TGTGCCTGCCCTCACCCCCACCTTAACACCGGGGAGCTGTTTTTT
CDR3aa: CACPHPHLNTGELFF

j_gene: TRBJ1-6
abundance: large
d_gene: .
v_gene: TRBV4-2
CDR3nt: TGTGCCAGCAGCCAAGGGCCGGACAGAGATTCACCCCTCCACTTT
CDR3aa: CASSQGPDRDSPLHF

j_gene: TRBJ2-1
abundance: .
d_gene: .
v_gene: TRBV2
CDR3nt: TGTGCCAGCAGTGGCGGCCAGGGTGCCTACAATGAGCAGTTCTTC
CDR3aa: CASSGGQGAYNEQFF

j_gene: TRBJ1-2
abundance: .
d_gene: .
v_gene: TRBV6-1
CDR3nt: TGTGCCAGCAGTGAAGGGGGCCAGATCCCTGGCTACACCTTC
CDR3aa: CASSEGGQIPGYTF

j_gene: TRBJ2-5
abundance: once
d_gene: .
v_gene: TRBV5-1
CDR3nt: TGCGCCAGCAGCTACCAAGAGACCCAGTACTTC
CDR3aa: CASSYQETQYF

j_gene: TRBJ1-1
abundance: few
d_gene: TRBD1
v_gene: TRBV19
CDR3nt: TGTGCCAGTAGTACGACAGGGGGCATCGGAGCTTTCTTT
CDR3aa: CASSTTGGIGAFF

j_gene: TRBJ1-4
abundance: .
d_gene: TRBD1
v_gene: TRBV5-1
CDR3nt: TGCGCCAGCAGCCCGACAGGGGACGCCACTAATGAAAAACTGTTTTTT
CDR3aa: CASSPTGDATNEKLFF

j_gene: TRBJ2-3
abundance: once
d_gene: .
v_gene: TRBV19
CDR3nt: TGTGCCAGTAGTAATTTGGGGGGCACAGATACGCAGTATTTT
CDR3aa: CASSNLGGTDTQYF

j_gene: TRBJ2-7
abundance: .
d_gene: .
v_gene: TRBV4-1
CDR3nt: TGCGCCAGCAGCGATGCAGTGGCGCGGCACTCCTACGAGCAGTACTTC
CDR3aa: CASSDAVARHSYEQYF